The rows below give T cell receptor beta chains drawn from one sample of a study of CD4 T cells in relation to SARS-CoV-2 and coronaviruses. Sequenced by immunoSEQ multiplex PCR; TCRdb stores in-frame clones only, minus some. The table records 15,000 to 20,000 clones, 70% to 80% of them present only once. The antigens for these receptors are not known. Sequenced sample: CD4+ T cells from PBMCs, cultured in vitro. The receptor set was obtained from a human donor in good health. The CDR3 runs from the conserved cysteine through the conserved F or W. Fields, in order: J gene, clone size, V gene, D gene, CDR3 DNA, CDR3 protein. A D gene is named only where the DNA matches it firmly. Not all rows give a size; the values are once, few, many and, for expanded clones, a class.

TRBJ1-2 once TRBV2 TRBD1 TGTGCCAGCAGTGGGACAGGGACTAGGAATGGCTACACCTTC CASSGTGTRNGYTF
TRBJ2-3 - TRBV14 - TGTGCCAGCAGCCAAGTTTGGCAGGGGTTTGGCACAGATACGCAGTATTTT CASSQVWQGFGTDTQYF
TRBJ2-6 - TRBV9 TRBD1 TGTGCCAGCAGCGTAGGGCAGGGGGTAATCAACGTCCTGACTTTC CASSVGQGVINVLTF
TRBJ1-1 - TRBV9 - TGTGCCAGCAGCGTAGCCGGGTCGGTCGACACTGAAGCTTTCTTT CASSVAGSVDTEAFF
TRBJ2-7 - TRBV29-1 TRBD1 TGCAGCGGGAAGGGACAGGGAAGAGAGCAGTACTTC CSGKGQGREQYF
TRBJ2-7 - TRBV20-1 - TGCAGTGCTAGTCAGGGGCCCGAGCAGTACTTC CSASQGPEQYF
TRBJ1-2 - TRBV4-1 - TGCGCCAGCAGCCAAGGGGCAGGGAGGCGAGCGGAAGGCTACACCTTC CASSQGAGRRAEGYTF
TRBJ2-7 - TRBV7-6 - TGTGCCAGCAGCTTAGATCAGGGGCACTACGAGCAGTACTTC CASSLDQGHYEQYF
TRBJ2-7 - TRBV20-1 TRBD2 TGCAGTGGGTCGGGCGGGGGGGAGCAGTACTTC CSGSGGGEQYF
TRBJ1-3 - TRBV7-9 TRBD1 TGTGCCAGCAGCTTAGCGCCAGGGGGCCCTGGAAACACCATATATTTT CASSLAPGGPGNTIYF
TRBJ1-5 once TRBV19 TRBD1 TGTGCCAGTATCGGGGAGAGGGGGCTTATGGGCAATCAGCCCCAGCATTTT CASIGERGLMGNQPQHF
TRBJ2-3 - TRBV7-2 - TGTGCCAGCAGCCTTAGTATCGGGGTTCAGGTTGGAGATACGCAGTATTTT CASSLSIGVQVGDTQYF
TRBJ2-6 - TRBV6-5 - TGTGCCAGCAGTCTTGTGGGGGCCAACGTCCTGACTTTC CASSLVGANVLTF
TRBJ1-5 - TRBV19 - TGTGCCAGTAGTATAGCCGTGGGAGGGCCCAATCAGCCCCAGCATTTT CASSIAVGGPNQPQHF
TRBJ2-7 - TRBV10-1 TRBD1 TGCGCCAGCAGTGAGTCGGGACAGTCCTACGAGCAGTACTTC CASSESGQSYEQYF
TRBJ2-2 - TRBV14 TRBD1 TGTGCCAGCAGCCAAACGAGACAGGGGGCTTATTGGGACACCGGGGAGCTGTTTTTT CASSQTRQGAYWDTGELFF
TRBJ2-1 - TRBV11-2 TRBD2 TGTGCCAGCAGCGGGGGACTAGCGGGAGCAAATGAGCAGTTCTTC CASSGGLAGANEQFF
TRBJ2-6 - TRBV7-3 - TGTGCCAGCAGCCGAAGTCCGGGGTCTGGGGCCAACGTCCTGACTTTC CASSRSPGSGANVLTF
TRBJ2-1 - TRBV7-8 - TGTGCCAGCAGCTTAGTTTCCCGGAGCCATGAGCAGTTCTTC CASSLVSRSHEQFF
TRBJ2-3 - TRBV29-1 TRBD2 TGCAGCGTAGCGGGAGGGACCACAGATACGCAGTATTTT CSVAGGTTDTQYF
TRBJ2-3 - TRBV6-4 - TGTGCCAGCAGTCCTAGCGTTTCTAGCACAGATACGCAGTATTTT CASSPSVSSTDTQYF
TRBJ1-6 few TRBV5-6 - TGTGCCAGCAGCTTGTATCTTGATTCACCCCTCCACTTT CASSLYLDSPLHF
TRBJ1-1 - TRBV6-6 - TGTGCCAGCAGTCCCAACCAAGTGAACACTGAAGCTTTCTTT CASSPNQVNTEAFF
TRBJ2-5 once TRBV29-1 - TGCAGCGTTGAGGGGGTGGTTGGGACCCAGTACTTC CSVEGVVGTQYF
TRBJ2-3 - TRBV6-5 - TGTGCCAGCAGTTACTCCGGACCAAAATGGGATACGCAGTATTTT CASSYSGPKWDTQYF
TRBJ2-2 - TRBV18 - TGTGCCAGCTCACCGGGAACAGGGTTAGCCGCCACCGGGGAGCTGTTTTTT CASSPGTGLAATGELFF
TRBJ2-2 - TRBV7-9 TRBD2 TGTGCCAGCAGCCTCTATCGGGGGGGCACCGGGGAGCTGTTTTTT CASSLYRGGTGELFF
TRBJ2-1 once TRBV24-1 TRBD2 TGTGCCACCAGTGACCCACTAGCGGGAGGGTACGGTGAGCAGTTCTTC CATSDPLAGGYGEQFF
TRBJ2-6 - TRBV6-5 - TGTGCCAGCACTTCGCCGAACTCTGGGGCCAACGTCCTGACTTTC CASTSPNSGANVLTF
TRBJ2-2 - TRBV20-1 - TGCAGTGGTAGTCAGGGGACGGACCCCGGGGAGCTGTTTTTT CSGSQGTDPGELFF
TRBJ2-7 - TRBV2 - TGTGCCAGCAGTGAAGGCCGTGGCCGGGGTGACTACGAGCAGTACTTC CASSEGRGRGDYEQYF
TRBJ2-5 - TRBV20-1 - TGCAGTGCTAGTATTGGGCTAGCCGGAAAGGATGAGACCCAGTACTTC CSASIGLAGKDETQYF
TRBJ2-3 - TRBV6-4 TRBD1 TGTGCCAGCAGTGAGGCAGGGGGCGCTTCAGATACGCAGTATTTT CASSEAGGASDTQYF
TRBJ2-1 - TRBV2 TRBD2 TGTGCCGACCGAGAGGCCAGCGGGAGGGAAGAGCAGTTCTTC CADREASGREEQFF
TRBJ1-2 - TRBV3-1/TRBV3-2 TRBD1 TGTGCCAGCAGCCAGCTGACAGGGTCCCACTATGGCTACACCTTC CASSQLTGSHYGYTF
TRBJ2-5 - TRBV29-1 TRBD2 TGCAGCGTGAATAGCGGGAATCAAGAGACCCAGTACTTC CSVNSGNQETQYF
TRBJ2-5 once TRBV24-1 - TGTGCCACCAGTGATTTTGGGGGGGCCGGGGAGACCCAGTACTTC CATSDFGGAGETQYF
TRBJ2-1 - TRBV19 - TGTGCCAGTAGTATACAGACCGGGGCTTACAATGAGCAGTTCTTC CASSIQTGAYNEQFF
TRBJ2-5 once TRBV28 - TGTGCCAGCAGTCTAACTCAGGAGACCCAGTACTTC CASSLTQETQYF
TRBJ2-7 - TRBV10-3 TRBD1 TGTGCCATCAGTGACCGGACAGGGCATCCTCTGCGGTACGAGCAGTACTTC CAISDRTGHPLRYEQYF
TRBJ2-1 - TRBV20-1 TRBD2 TGCAGTGCTAGTTTACTAGCGGGAGAAGGCCCAATCGGTAATGAGCAGTTCTTC CSASLLAGEGPIGNEQFF
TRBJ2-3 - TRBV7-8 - TGTGCCAGCAGCCGGGACCAAACAGCGCAGTATTTT CASSRDQTAQYF
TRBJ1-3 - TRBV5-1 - TGCGCCAGCAGCCCAGAAGACCCGACAAGGCGCACCGGAAACACCATATATTTT CASSPEDPTRRTGNTIYF
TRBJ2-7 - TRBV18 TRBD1 TGTGCCAGCTCACCAGGAACCGGGACAGGATCCTACGAGCAGTACTTC CASSPGTGTGSYEQYF
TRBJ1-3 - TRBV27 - TGTGCCAGCAGCAAAGCATTCAGACGAAGCCCCGGAAACACCATATATTTT CASSKAFRRSPGNTIYF
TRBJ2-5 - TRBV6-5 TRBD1 TGTGCCAGCAGTATCCGGGACAGGGGAAGAGAGACCCAGTACTTC CASSIRDRGRETQYF
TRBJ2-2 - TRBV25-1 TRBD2 TGTGCCAGCAGTGACCCTAGCGGGAGGGCGAACACCGGGGAGCTGTTTTTT CASSDPSGRANTGELFF
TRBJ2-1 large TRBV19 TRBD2 TGTGCCAGTAGGAGAGCGGGAGGGCTAACCTACAATGAGCAGTTCTTC CASRRAGGLTYNEQFF
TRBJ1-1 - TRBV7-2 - TGTGCCAGCAGCTTAGGTCGGTACGCTGAAGCTTTCTTT CASSLGRYAEAFF
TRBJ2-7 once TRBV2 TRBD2 TGTGCCAGCAGGGGGATAGCGGGAGGGGCAGCCTACGAGCAGTACTTC CASRGIAGGAAYEQYF
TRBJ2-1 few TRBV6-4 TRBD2 TGTGCCAGCAGTGACTCGACTAGCGGGAGCAATGAGCAGTTCTTC CASSDSTSGSNEQFF
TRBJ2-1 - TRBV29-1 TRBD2 TGCAGCGTTGAAGGTCTTGGACTAGCGGACCCCGGTAGTGAGCAGTTCTTC CSVEGLGLADPGSEQFF
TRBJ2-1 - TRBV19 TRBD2 TGTGCCAGCTCCGGGAGGTCCTACAATGAGCAGTTCTTC CASSGRSYNEQFF
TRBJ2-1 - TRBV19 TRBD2 TGTGCCAGTAGTTCCCCCGGGACTAGCGGTTACAATGAGCAGTTCTTC CASSSPGTSGYNEQFF
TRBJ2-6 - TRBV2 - TGTGCCAGCAGGTTACGGTGGACACCAAGCTCTGGGGCCAACGTCCTGACTTTC CASRLRWTPSSGANVLTF